Sequencing of this TCR beta chain was carried out in a study of T cell changes during pregnancy in multiple sclerosis. The data were produced by immunoSEQ multiplex PCR, yet TCRdb's version contains in-frame clones alone and is incomplete. The table records 50,000 to 65,000 clones, roughly nine tenths of them present only once. The CDR3 extends over 15 amino acids. Germline V lookup: CDR1 LNHDA, CDR2 SQIVND (reference sequence). Trimming took 4 bases from V and 6 from J, leaving 18 bases between them. The receptor was derived from a female donor with multiple sclerosis, enrolled in a pregnancy study. The material was CD4+ T cells from peripheral blood mononuclear cells, obtained in the third trimester of pregnancy. The V and J genes are TRBV19 and TRBJ1-2; a possible D gene is TRBD1 (5 bases). In DNA, the CDR3 is TGTGCCAGTAGTACCTTGGGACTCCTTCGGGATGGCTACACCTTC. It is translated as CASSTLGLLRDGYTF.